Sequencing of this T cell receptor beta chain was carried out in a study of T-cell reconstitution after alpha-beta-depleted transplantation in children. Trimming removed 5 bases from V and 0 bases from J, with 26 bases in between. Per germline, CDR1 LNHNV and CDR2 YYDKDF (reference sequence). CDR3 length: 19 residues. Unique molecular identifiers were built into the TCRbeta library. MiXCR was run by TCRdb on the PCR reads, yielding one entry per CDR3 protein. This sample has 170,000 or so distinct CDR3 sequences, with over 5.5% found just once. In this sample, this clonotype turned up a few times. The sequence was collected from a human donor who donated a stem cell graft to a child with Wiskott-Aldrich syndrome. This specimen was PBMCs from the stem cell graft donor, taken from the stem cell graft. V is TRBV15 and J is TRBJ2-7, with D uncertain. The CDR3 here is CATSWPDDLYNSSSYEQYF. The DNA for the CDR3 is TGTGCCACCAGCTGGCCTGACGATTTGTACAACTCGAGCTCCTACGAGCAGTACTTC. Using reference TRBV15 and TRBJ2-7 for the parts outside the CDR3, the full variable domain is DAMVIQNPRYQVTQFGKPVTLSCSQTLNHNVMYWYQQKSSQAPKLLFHYYDKDFNNEADTPDNFQSRRPNTSFCFLDIRSPGLGDTAMYLCATSWPDDLYNSSSYEQYFGPGTRLTVT.